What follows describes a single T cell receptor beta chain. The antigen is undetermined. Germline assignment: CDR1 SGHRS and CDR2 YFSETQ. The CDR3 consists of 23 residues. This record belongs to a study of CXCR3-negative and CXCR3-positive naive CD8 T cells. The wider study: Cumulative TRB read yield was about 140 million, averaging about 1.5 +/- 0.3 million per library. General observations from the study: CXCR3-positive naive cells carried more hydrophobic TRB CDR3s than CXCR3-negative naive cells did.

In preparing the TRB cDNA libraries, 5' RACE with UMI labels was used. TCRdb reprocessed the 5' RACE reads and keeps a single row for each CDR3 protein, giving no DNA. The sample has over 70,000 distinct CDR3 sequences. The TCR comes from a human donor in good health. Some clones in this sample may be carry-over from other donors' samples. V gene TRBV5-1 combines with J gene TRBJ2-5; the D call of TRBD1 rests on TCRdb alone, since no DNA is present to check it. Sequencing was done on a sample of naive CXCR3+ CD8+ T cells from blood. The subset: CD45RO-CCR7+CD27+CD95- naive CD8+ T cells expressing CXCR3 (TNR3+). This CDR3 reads CASSPSGAGTVGDEMPFQETQYF.